The present T cell receptor (beta chain) was sequenced within a study of T-cell memory formation after mild COVID-19. This clonotype was detected only a few times. Its antigen is as yet unknown. General study findings and limits: Of the contracting clones, CD4+ ones lay mainly in CM and EM, and CD8+ ones in EMRA. Unconfirmed was the SARS-CoV-2 specificity of second-wave clones that peaked on day 37. Day 15 to 85 contracting clones showed balanced CD4/CD8; later expanders leaned CD4+.

The CDR3 is 17 residues long. Germline V lookup: CDR1 DFQATT, CDR2 SNEGSKA (reference sequence). The V end was cut by 8 bases, the J end by 0 bases, with 23 bases between. The TCR alpha and TCR beta cDNA libraries, bearing sample barcodes and UMIs, were generated by 5'RACE using constant-segment primers. TCRdb re-called the 5' RACE reads through MiXCR, storing one row per CDR3 protein. This table holds tens of thousands of distinct CDR3 sequences, 20% to 25% found once. The TCR was taken from an adult who had mild COVID-19 (a few samples of this study predate the infection). Cell type and time point are not known. Input material: PBMCs or a T cell subset sorted from them (not recorded which). The rearrangement joins TRBV20-1 to TRBJ2-1; the D gene could be TRBD1 or TRBD2 (6 bases each). The CDR3 DNA reads as TGCAGTCCAAGGGACTCGGGGGCCGTTGCCTCCTACAATGAGCAGTTCTTC. The encoded protein is CSPRDSGAVASYNEQFF.